This record concerns one T cell receptor beta chain sequence. Assay used: immunoSEQ multiplex PCR; TCRdb lists only in-frame clones, some missing. The sample has a few hundred thousand clones; over 75% are singletons. This entry belongs to a study of blood T cell repertoires in COVID-19. The V end was cut by 4 bases, the J end by 0 bases, with 15 bases between. The CDR3 spans 16 residues. Germline CDR1 is MNHEY and CDR2 is SVGAGI. The clonotype originates from a man between 25 and 39 years old who had recovered from COVID-19. The sample was PBMCs or T cells enriched from blood (not recorded which). The chain uses TRBV6-5 and TRBJ1-2, with D perhaps TRBD1 (6 bases). This CDR3 is CASSSSGTPSNYGYTF. The CDR3 coding sequence is TGTGCCAGCAGTTCTTCCGGGACACCTTCTAACTATGGCTACACCTTC.